The 15 T cell receptor beta chains listed next were all sequenced from one sample in a study of cytomegalovirus exposure and HLA in healthy donors. The PCR contained 60 Vbeta and 13 Jbeta primers. Measured with immunoSEQ multiplex PCR; TCRdb has only the in-frame clones, and not every one. The specimen's table records around 51,000 clones. Sequencing was done on a sample of PBMCs. The source of these receptors is a woman between 40 and 55 years old in good health and CMV-seronegative.

The chain has TRBV7-2 and TRBJ1-2; TRBD1 is a possible D gene (5 bases). The CDR3 is 15 residues long. The germline V gene has CDR1 SGHTA and CDR2 FQGNSA. V was trimmed by 5 bases and J by 4 bases, leaving 17 bases between them. The CDR3 sequence: CASSLTGGGSYGYTF. The DNA for the CDR3 is TGTGCCAGCAGCCTTACGGGGGGGGGTAGCTATGGCTACACCTTC.

This sequence joins TRBV5-1 and TRBJ2-5, with 9 bases that match TRBD2. V was pared by 2 bases and J by 1 base, with 6 bases of the junction left unmatched. The germline V gene encodes CDR1 SGHRS and CDR2 YFSETQ. CDR3 length equals 16 residues. CDR3 in DNA: TGCGCCAGCAGCTTTACTAGCGGGTTAATCCAAGAGACCCAGTACTTC. This translates into CASSFTSGLIQETQYF.

The chain joins TRBV1 to TRBJ2-4; the table's D call TRBD2 went unverified against the DNA. TRBV1 counts as a pseudogene. The CDR3 runs 16 residues. CDR3 in DNA: TGCACCAGCAGCCAATATAAGTCTATAGAACTATTGATTCAGTACTTC. It is translated as CTSSQYKSIELLIQYF.

The chain links TRBV6-6 to TRBJ2-3, with TRBD2 identical over 7 bases. The trim removed 5 bases at V and 6 bases at J, leaving 2 bases unmatched. This CDR3 comprises 12 residues. From germline, CDR1 is MNHNY and CDR2 SVGAGI (reference sequence). In nucleotides, the CDR3 is TGTGCCAGCAGTGTTAGCGGGGATACGCAGTATTTT. It yields the protein CASSVSGDTQYF.

The gene calls are TRBV6-6 and TRBJ2-7, with a weak D call TRBD2 (5 bases). Trimming took off 2 bases at V and 3 bases at J, with 17 bases between the two ends. There are 16 residues in the CDR3. Germline V gives CDR1 MNHNY, CDR2 SVGAGI (reference sequence). The CDR3 loop is CASSYARGDLNYEQYF. CDR3 bases: TGTGCCAGCAGTTACGCCCGGGGAGATCTTAACTACGAGCAGTACTTC.

This rearrangement joins TRBV18 to TRBJ1-1; maybe TRBD1 (5 bases). Per the germline V gene, CDR1 is KGHSH and CDR2 is LQKENI. Trimming pared 3 bases from V and 3 bases from J, leaving 14 bases between. There are 15 residues in the CDR3. CDR3 nucleotides: TGTGCCAGCTCACCCCTCGGGGGGAGAGACACTGAAGCTTTCTTT. This gives the protein CASSPLGGRDTEAFF.

V and J are TRBV4-2 and TRBJ1-2; perhaps TRBD1 as D (6 bases). Germline lookup yields CDR1 LGHNA and CDR2 YNFKEQ. Trimming stripped 0 bases from V and 4 bases from J, with 15 bases between. This CDR3 comprises 16 residues. Here the CDR3 reads CASSQDGQGRGYGYTF. CDR3 bases: TGTGCCAGCAGCCAAGATGGGCAGGGGAGGGGCTATGGCTACACCTTC.

This rearrangement joins TRBV6-4 to TRBJ2-7, with a tentative D call TRBD2 (6 bases). V gave up 0 bases and J gave up 4 bases, with 13 bases separating them. CDR1 is MRHNA and CDR2 is SNTAGT in the germline V gene. The CDR3 is 15 amino acids. CDR3 DNA: TGTGCCAGCAGTGACTCGGGGGGTTCAGGATACGAGCAGTACTTC. It is translated as CASSDSGGSGYEQYF.

The chain links TRBV5-1 to TRBJ2-1; 7 bases match TRBD1. After removal of 1 base from V and 5 bases from J, the junction contained 3 bases not matched to a gene. This CDR3 has 14 amino acids. Germline-derived CDR1 and CDR2 are SGHRS and YFSETQ. The CDR3 nucleotides are TGCGCCAGCAGCTTGTCAACAGGGGACAATGAGCAGTTCTTC. It codes for CASSLSTGDNEQFF.

The chain uses TRBV19 and TRBJ2-7, with 7 positions matching TRBD1. After removal of 6 bases from V and 2 bases from J, the junction contained 4 bases not matched to a gene. CDR1 and CDR2 from the germline V gene are LNHDA and SQIVND (reference sequence). This CDR3 has 13 amino acids. This chain's CDR3 is CASSSDRTYEQYF. CDR3 DNA sequence: TGTGCCAGTAGCTCGGACAGGACCTACGAGCAGTACTTC.

This chain uses TRBV30 with TRBJ1-1, with TRBD1 as a possible D gene (6 bases). V was trimmed by 8 bases and J by 3 bases, leaving 22 bases between them. CDR3 length: 15 amino acids. CDR1 is GTSNPN and CDR2 is SVGIG in the germline V gene (reference sequence). The CDR3 sequence: CAGTKPTGIYTEAFF. Here the CDR3 DNA reads TGTGCCGGGACCAAACCGACAGGAATATACACTGAAGCTTTCTTT.

V usage is TRBV5-8 and J usage is TRBJ1-5, with no clear D. The germline V gene has CDR1 SGHTS and CDR2 YDEGEE. This CDR3 has 16 residues. Trimming left V 0 bases short and J 3 bases short, with 13 bases between. The CDR3 is CASSLAGRAPNQPQHF. CDR3 nucleotide sequence: TGTGCCAGCAGCTTGGCGGGGAGGGCCCCCAATCAGCCCCAGCATTTT. The full variable domain, completed using reference TRBV5-8 and TRBJ1-5, is EAGVTQSPTHLIKTRGQQATLRCSPISGHTSVYWYQQALGLGLQFLLWYDEGEERNRGNFPPRFSGRQFPNYSSELNVNALELEDSALYLCASSLAGRAPNQPQHFGDGTRLSIL.

The chain links TRBV28 to TRBJ1-1; D is undetermined. The V end lost 5 bases, the J end lost 5 bases, and 9 bases lay between the germline ends. This CDR3 contains 12 residues. Germline V gene lookup returns CDR1 MDHEN and CDR2 SYDVKM. This chain's CDR3 is CASSQLLTEAFF. Here the CDR3 DNA reads TGTGCCAGCAGTCAACTGCTTACTGAAGCTTTCTTT.

The V call is TRBV6-5, the J call TRBJ1-1, with D perhaps TRBD1 (6 bases). Germline V gene lookup returns CDR1 MNHEY and CDR2 SVGAGI. The CDR3 contains 15 residues. V was pared by 4 bases and J by 2 bases, with 14 bases between. The CDR3 DNA is TGTGCCAGCAGTTCTCCGGGACAACTTAACACTGAAGCTTTCTTT. Amino acid sequence: CASSSPGQLNTEAFF.

The genes are TRBV4-3 and TRBJ2-1; TRBD1 aligns across 10 bases. After removal of 4 bases from V and 5 bases from J, the junction contained 8 bases not matched to a gene. CDR1 is LGHNA and CDR2 is YSLEER in the germline V gene. CDR3 length equals 16 residues. The CDR3 loop is CASSPWGGTGDNEQFF. The DNA of the CDR3 is TGCGCCAGCAGCCCATGGGGGGGGACAGGGGACAATGAGCAGTTCTTC.